These 5 T cell receptor beta chains came from one sample sequenced in a study of T cell clones after liver transplantation. Some clones are missing from TCRdb's copy, which holds only in-frame ones; the method was immunoSEQ multiplex PCR. Of tens of thousands of clones detected, around 70% appear once; the ten largest clones hold around 9.6%. Sequenced material: CD4+ T cells from blood, taken at the 22-month timepoint. Receptors originate from a human patient who received a liver transplant. Some T cells may trace back to the graft donor.

The rearrangement uses TRBV9 and TRBJ1-2; the D is unclear. Trimming removed 4 bases from V and 1 base from J, with 11 bases in between. The CDR3 consists of 14 residues. Germline CDR1 is SGDLS and CDR2 is YYNGEE. CDR3 DNA sequence: TGTGCCAGCAGCCCGGCCAGCCTTAACTATGGCTACACCTTC. Residues: CASSPASLNYGYTF.

The V and J genes are TRBV5-1 and TRBJ1-3; D is uncertain. The ends were cut back, 4 bases at V and 2 bases at J, with 4 bases in the middle. The germline gives CDR1 SGHRS, CDR2 YFSETQ. The CDR3 totals 12 residues. The CDR3 DNA reads TGCGCCAGCAGCGACCCTGGAAACACCATATATTTT. This codes for CASSDPGNTIYF.

The J gene is TRBJ1-1, the V gene TRBV2, with TRBD1 identical over 8 bases. Trimming at V came to 7 bases and at J to 0 bases, leaving 1 base not matched to a gene. The CDR3 totals 13 residues. In germline, CDR1 is SNHLY, CDR2 FYNNEI. The DNA of the CDR3 is TGTGCCAGCAAGGGACAGGTGAACACTGAAGCTTTCTTT. Its protein is CASKGQVNTEAFF.

The chain carries TRBV12-5 and TRBJ2-2; 7 positions match TRBD1. CDR3 size: 16 residues. The germline V gene has CDR1 LGHNT and CDR2 FRNRAP. V lost 2 bases, J lost 3 bases, and 6 bases stayed unmatched. As DNA, the CDR3 is TGTGCTAGTGGTTTGAGGGCCAGGGGGTACACCGGGGAGCTGTTTTTT. Translating gives CASGLRARGYTGELFF.

V gene TRBV13 combines with J gene TRBJ2-3, with 11 bases matching TRBD2. The germline gives CDR1 PRHDT, CDR2 FYEKMQ (reference sequence). The CDR3 contains 16 residues. The V segment lost 5 bases and the J segment 2 bases; nucleotides outside the gene matches: 6. CDR3 sequence (DNA): TGTGCCAGCAGCGCTAGCGGGGGGCCATACACAGATACGCAGTATTTT. As protein: CASSASGGPYTDTQYF.